This note documents a single T cell receptor beta chain sequence. This entry is derived from a study of blood T cell repertoires in COVID-19. J was trimmed by 0 bases and V by 6 bases; bases with no gene match: 13. The CDR3 contains 19 residues. Germline V CDR1 and CDR2: SGHNT, YENEEA. Methods used by the authors: Researchers report that nucleated cell counts were estimated from reference gene primer amplification. The assay was immunoSEQ multiplex PCR, and TCRdb's table has in-frame clones only and misses some. V and J calls plus clone size are reproduced from that table; the DNA served to infer D and trimming. This sample has about 62,000 clones, with approximately 90% found just once.

The V gene is TRBV11-3, the J gene TRBJ2-3; 12 positions match TRBD2. Sequencing was done on a sample of peripheral blood. The TCR sequence derives from a woman between 55 and 75 years old with COVID-19, enrolled during active disease. CDR3 residues: CASSRLAGGSRSSTDTQYF. The CDR3 DNA reads TGTGCCAGCAGTCGTCTAGCGGGAGGGAGTAGGAGTAGCACAGATACGCAGTATTTT.